These 28 T cell receptor beta chains were sequenced from one sample in a study of T cell responses to AZD1222 COVID-19 vaccine (dated by TCRdb to 2020 to 2023). Libraries were made using the immunoSEQ multiplex PCR assay. The table was pulled from immuneACCESS by TCRdb, which kept in-frame rearrangements only. Such tables lose some clones; where checked, under half of the loss comes from unresolved V genes, and the rest has no known cause. The sample table contains roughly 62,000 clones; only one count was recorded for roughly 70% of them. In total, the top ten clones hold over 12% of the sample. The time point label of this sample denotes: baseline before first vaccination. Sequences were derived from peripheral blood, sampled on day 0 of AZD1222 vaccination. These receptors were obtained from an adult in good health.

The J gene is TRBJ2-5, the V gene TRBV6-5, with TRBD1 as a possible D gene (6 bases). The CDR3 is made up of 14 amino acids. Germline V gives CDR1 MNHEY, CDR2 SVGAGI. V lost 4 bases, J lost 5 bases, and 14 bases lay in between. CDR3: CASSFDRLGETQYF. In nucleotides, the CDR3 is TGTGCCAGCAGTTTCGACAGGCTTGGGGAGACCCAGTACTTC.

This clone has only a few counts. The J gene is TRBJ2-5, the V gene TRBV2; 11 nucleotides agree with TRBD2. Trimming took 4 bases from V and 2 from J; bases not matched to a gene: 0. This CDR3 comprises 14 residues. The germline V gene has CDR1 SNHLY and CDR2 FYNNEI. The CDR3 DNA reads as TGTGCCAGCAGTGTAGCGGGGGGGCAAGAGACCCAGTACTTC. This codes for CASSVAGGQETQYF.

The chain employs TRBV28 and TRBJ1-2, with 7 nucleotides matching TRBD1. Per the germline V gene, CDR1 is MDHEN and CDR2 is SYDVKM. The CDR3 has 14 amino acids. The trim removed 8 bases at V and 3 bases at J, leaving 9 bases unmatched. CDR3 in amino acids: CASESGQVDYGYTF. CDR3 nucleotide sequence: TGTGCCAGCGAGTCCGGACAGGTGGACTATGGCTACACCTTC.

This chain uses TRBV18 with TRBJ1-1; TRBD1 is a possible D gene (5 bases). With 7 bases removed from V and 1 base from J, the gap between germline ends came to 10 bases. In germline, CDR1 is KGHSH, CDR2 LQKENI. This CDR3 region has 13 residues. CDR3 sequence (DNA): TGTGCCAGCTTCACCAGGGAGAACACTGAAGCTTTCTTT. Translating it yields CASFTRENTEAFF. The variable domain in full, with the rest retrieved from reference TRBV18 and TRBJ1-1, is NAGVMQNPRHLVRRRGQEARLRCSPMKGHSHVYWYRQLPEEGLKFMVYLQKENIIDESGMPKERFSAEFPKEGPSILRIQQVVRGDSAAYFCASFTRENTEAFFGQGTRLTVV.

This rearrangement joins TRBV5-8 to TRBJ2-1; 8 bases map to TRBD1. Trimming removed 5 bases from V and 6 bases from J; junction bases left unmatched: 7. Per germline, CDR1 SGHTS and CDR2 YDEGEE. There are 14 residues in the CDR3. The CDR3 DNA reads as TGTGCCAGCAGTTGGGGACAGGTCGTCAATGAGCAGTTCTTC. It translates to CASSWGQVVNEQFF.

In its sample, this clone was seen a few times. The J gene is TRBJ1-3, the V gene TRBV5-1, with D possibly matching TRBD1 (5 bases). Germline CDR1 SGHRS, CDR2 YFSETQ. The germline V and J ends were trimmed by 3 bases and 0 bases, with 7 bases remaining between them. The CDR3 is made up of 14 amino acids. CDR3 loop: CASSSDSSGNTIYF. In nucleotides, the CDR3 is TGCGCCAGCAGCTCCGACAGCTCTGGAAACACCATATATTTT.

The gene calls are TRBV4-3 and TRBJ2-1, with 7 bases fitting TRBD2. V shed 1 base and J 2 bases; nucleotides not matched to a gene: 2. Germline loops: CDR1 LGHNA, CDR2 YSLEER. This CDR3 comprises 15 residues. This chain's CDR3 is CASSQGGGAYNEQFF. The CDR3 coding sequence is TGCGCCAGCAGCCAAGGTGGGGGGGCCTACAATGAGCAGTTCTTC.

The chain has TRBV18 and TRBJ1-1; no firm D call. The V end was cut by 5 bases, the J end by 4 bases, with 11 bases between. There are 13 residues in the CDR3. CDR1 is KGHSH, CDR2 LQKENI, per germline. The CDR3 nucleotides are TGTGCCAGCTCAGCCCAGGATAGCACTGAAGCTTTCTTT. Translating gives CASSAQDSTEAFF.

The CDR3 nucleotides are TGTGCCAGCAGCGGGACTAGCGGGGGTGGAGATACGCAGTATTTT. Amino acid sequence: CASSGTSGGGDTQYF. V is TRBV7-6 and J is TRBJ2-3; the match to TRBD2 covers 14 bases. Germline lookup yields CDR1 SGHVS and CDR2 FNYEAQ. The CDR3 consists of 15 residues. The J segment lost 5 bases and the V segment lost 5 bases, leaving 3 bases of the junction unmatched.

The chain is built from TRBV3-1 (or the pseudogene TRBV3-2) and TRBJ2-1; D gene ambiguous. The germline V gene encodes CDR1 LGHDT and CDR2 YNNKEL (reference sequence). This CDR3 is 14 amino acids long. The V end lost 1 base, the J end lost 6 bases, and 10 bases lay between the germline ends. CDR3 sequence (DNA): TGTGCCAGCAGCCAAGTGGGATGGGGCAATGAGCAGTTCTTC. It yields the protein CASSQVGWGNEQFF.

The chain combines TRBV5-1 with TRBJ2-2, with D unclear. The CDR3 loop spans 15 amino acids. V was cut by 1 base and J by 0 bases, with 7 bases left in between. Germline CDR1 is SGHRS and CDR2 is YFSETQ. Here the CDR3 DNA reads TGCGCCAGCAGCTTGTCCCGGGCGAACACCGGGGAGCTGTTTTTT. Translating gives CASSLSRANTGELFF.

The rearrangement uses TRBV2 and TRBJ1-5; no clear D gene. The germline V gene encodes CDR1 SNHLY and CDR2 FYNNEI. Trimming took 5 bases from V and 11 from J, leaving 16 bases between them. This CDR3 is 13 amino acids long. CDR3 sequence (DNA): TGTGCCAGCAGTACCGGGCCTCTGTCTTCCCAGCATTTT. Protein sequence: CASSTGPLSSQHF.

The chain recombines TRBV6-2 or TRBV6-3 with TRBJ2-2; D not certain. The length of the CDR3 is 15 residues. CDR1 MNHEY and CDR2 SVGEGT come from the germline V gene. Between the trimmed V and J ends, which lost 6 bases and 6 bases, there was a span of 17 bases. The CDR3 coding sequence is TGTGCCAGCAGGCCTCGAGAGCCCCAGGCCGGGGAGCTGTTTTTT. Translation: CASRPREPQAGELFF.

This sequence joins TRBV7-2 and TRBJ1-6; D gene ambiguous. CDR3 length: 15 amino acids. V was trimmed by 1 base and J by 4 bases, leaving 8 bases between them. Germline V gene lookup returns CDR1 SGHTA and CDR2 FQGNSA. The CDR3, as DNA: TGTGCCAGCAGCTTAGATGCACTGTATAATTCACCCCTCCACTTT. This codes for CASSLDALYNSPLHF.

The V and J genes are TRBV7-8 and TRBJ2-1, with a possible D match to TRBD1 (6 bases). V lost 1 base and J 7 bases, leaving 20 bases between the germline ends. Germline V gives CDR1 SGHVS, CDR2 FQNEAQ. This CDR3 is built from 17 residues. The CDR3 DNA is TGTGCCAGCAGCTTAGTAAACCCAGGGGCCCTAGGGAATGAGCAGTTCTTC. It yields the protein CASSLVNPGALGNEQFF.

The chain carries TRBV2 and TRBJ1-6; 10 bases fit TRBD1. Germline CDR1 SNHLY, CDR2 FYNNEI. V shed 6 bases, J shed 6 bases, and the junction held 5 bases outside the gene matches. The CDR3 length is 15 residues. DNA for the CDR3: TGTGCCAGCAGGTCAAGGGACAGGGGTAATTCACCCCTCCACTTT. Its protein product is CASRSRDRGNSPLHF.

The genes are TRBV6-5 and TRBJ1-1; 7 bases line up with TRBD1. The CDR3 length is 13 residues. CDR1 is MNHEY and CDR2 is SVGAGI in the germline V gene. V lost 4 bases, J lost 3 bases, and 2 bases stayed unmatched. CDR3 sequence: CASSWDRYTEAFF. The CDR3, as DNA: TGTGCCAGCAGTTGGGACAGATACACTGAAGCTTTCTTT.

The rearrangement joins TRBV4-1 to TRBJ2-1; either TRBD1 or TRBD2 may supply D (5 bases each). The CDR3 contains 18 residues. CDR1 is MGHRA and CDR2 is YSYEKL in the germline V gene. The V end was cut by 5 bases, the J end by 5 bases, with 25 bases between. This CDR3 is CASSSGPGAGIGDNEQFF. The CDR3 nucleotides are TGCGCCAGCAGCTCGGGACCCGGGGCAGGGATTGGGGACAATGAGCAGTTCTTC.

The chain employs TRBV6-5 and TRBJ2-5; D possibly corresponds to TRBD2 (6 bases). The CDR3 consists of 14 residues. V gave up 7 bases and J gave up 1 base, with 13 bases separating them. Germline V lookup: CDR1 MNHEY, CDR2 SVGAGI. The CDR3 region is CASTSGRGQETQYF. The DNA of the CDR3 is TGTGCCAGCACCTCCGGGCGGGGCCAAGAGACCCAGTACTTC.

The rearrangement uses TRBV5-1 and TRBJ2-1; D ambiguous. Trimming stripped 5 bases from V and 6 bases from J, with 9 bases between. CDR1 is SGHRS and CDR2 is YFSETQ in the germline V gene. This CDR3 has 12 residues. The CDR3 coding sequence is TGCGCCAGCAGATCCGAGGCCAATGAGCAGTTCTTC. This translates into CASRSEANEQFF.

This rearrangement joins TRBV7-9 to TRBJ1-4, with a weak D call TRBD1 (6 bases). The length of the CDR3 is 14 residues. The V end was cut by 3 bases, the J end by 13 bases, with 18 bases between. Germline V gives CDR1 SEHNR, CDR2 FQNEAQ (reference sequence). CDR3 in amino acids: CASSFSAGEVGLFF. The CDR3 region has the DNA TGTGCCAGCAGCTTCTCGGCAGGGGAAGTTGGACTGTTTTTT.

The chain links TRBV18 to TRBJ1-4; D gene unclear. The germline CDR1 and CDR2 sequences are KGHSH and LQKENI. The V gene lost 3 bases and the J gene lost 3 bases, with 2 bases spanning the gap. This CDR3 has 12 amino acids. CDR3 amino acids: CASSPSNEKLFF. In nucleotides, the CDR3 is TGTGCCAGCTCACCGTCTAATGAAAAACTGTTTTTT.

The chain couples TRBV9 to TRBJ2-3, with 15 bases aligning to TRBD2. The CDR3 extends over 20 amino acids. The germline V gene encodes CDR1 SGDLS and CDR2 YYNGEE. Germline trimming cut 2 bases from V and 0 bases from J; bases unmatched to any gene: 10. The CDR3 DNA reads TGTGCCAGCAGCGTCTTTCCGGGACTAGCGGGGGGCACTAGCACAGATACGCAGTATTTT. Amino acid sequence: CASSVFPGLAGGTSTDTQYF.

This sequence joins TRBV19 and TRBJ1-5; D not resolved. The V gene's germline CDR1 is LNHDA and CDR2 SQIVND (reference sequence). The CDR3 is 13 amino acids. The V end was cut by 4 bases, the J end by 4 bases, with 8 bases between. This CDR3 is CASSNPGNQPQHF. The CDR3 DNA reads TGTGCCAGTAGTAACCCGGGAAATCAGCCCCAGCATTTT.

This clone was detected many times. The J gene is TRBJ2-7, the V gene TRBV7-3; D unclear. CDR1 and CDR2 (germline): SGHTA, FQGTGA. Trimming left V 2 bases short and J 2 bases short, with 10 bases between. CDR3 length equals 14 residues. For the CDR3, the DNA is TGTGCCAGCAGCTTATACGCCAGACCCTACGAGCAGTACTTC. Translating gives CASSLYARPYEQYF.

CDR3 loop: CATGFGGAIGEQYF. CDR3 coding DNA: TGTGCCACAGGGTTTGGGGGGGCGATCGGCGAGCAGTACTTC. This chain uses TRBV2 with TRBJ2-7, with D tentatively TRBD2 (7 bases). CDR3 length equals 14 residues. Per the germline V gene, CDR1 is SNHLY and CDR2 is FYNNEI. The V gene lost 10 bases and the J gene lost 6 bases, with 22 bases spanning the gap.

The chain recombines TRBV9 with TRBJ2-3; 10 nucleotides line up with TRBD2. Germline assignment: CDR1 SGDLS and CDR2 YYNGEE. The V segment lost 4 bases and the J segment 4 bases; nucleotides outside the gene matches: 9. This CDR3 spans 16 amino acids. CDR3 in amino acids: CASSPQRGGRPDTQYF. Written as DNA, the CDR3 is TGTGCCAGCAGCCCCCAGCGGGGGGGTCGACCAGATACGCAGTATTTT.

The chain recombines TRBV27 with TRBJ2-1; tentatively, D is TRBD1 or TRBD2 (5 bases each). The germline V gene encodes CDR1 MNHEY and CDR2 SMNVEV (reference sequence). Trimming left V 2 bases short and J 10 bases short, with 12 bases between. CDR3 size: 13 residues. The CDR3 nucleotides read TGTGCCAGCAGTTTAGGGGGAATTGGAGAGCAGTTCTTC. Translating gives CASSLGGIGEQFF.